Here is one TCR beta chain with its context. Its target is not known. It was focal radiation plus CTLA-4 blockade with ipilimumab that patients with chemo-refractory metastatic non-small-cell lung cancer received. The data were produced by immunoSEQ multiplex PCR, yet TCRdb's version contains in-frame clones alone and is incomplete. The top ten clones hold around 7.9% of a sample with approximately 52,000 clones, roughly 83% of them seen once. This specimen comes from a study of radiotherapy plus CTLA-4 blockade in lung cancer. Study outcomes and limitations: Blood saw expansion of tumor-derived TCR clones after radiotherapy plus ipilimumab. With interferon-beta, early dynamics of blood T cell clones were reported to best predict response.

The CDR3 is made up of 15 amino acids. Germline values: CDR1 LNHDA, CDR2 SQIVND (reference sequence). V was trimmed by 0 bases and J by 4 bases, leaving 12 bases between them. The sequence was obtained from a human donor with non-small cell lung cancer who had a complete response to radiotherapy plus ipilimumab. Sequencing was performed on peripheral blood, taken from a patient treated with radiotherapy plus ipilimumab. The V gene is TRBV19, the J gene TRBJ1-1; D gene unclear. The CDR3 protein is CASSIDRSVSTEAFF. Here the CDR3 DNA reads TGTGCCAGTAGTATAGATAGGAGTGTAAGCACTGAAGCTTTCTTT. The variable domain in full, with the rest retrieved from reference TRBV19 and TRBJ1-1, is DGGITQSPKYLFRKEGQNVTLSCEQNLNHDAMYWYRQDPGQGLRLIYYSQIVNDFQKGDIAEGYSVSREKKESFPLTVTSAQKNPTAFYLCASSIDRSVSTEAFFGQGTRLTVV.